The clone carrying this T cell receptor (beta chain) was seen only once. What it binds is not known. TCRdb's copy holds only in-frame clones and misses some; the assay was immunoSEQ multiplex PCR. This table holds 150,000 to 200,000 clones, about four fifths found once. CDR3 size: 12 residues. Germline-derived CDR1 and CDR2 are MDHEN and SYDVKM. The ends were cut back, 7 bases at V and 1 base at J, with 5 bases in the middle. The data belong to a study of cytomegalovirus exposure and HLA in healthy donors. Study-level results: Reports indicated that the classifier achieved high specificity and sensitivity in diagnosing cytomegalovirus status.

The TCR comes from a man aged 25 to 40 in good health and CMV-seropositive. Specimen: PBMCs. This sequence joins TRBV28 and TRBJ1-3, with unresolved D. As DNA, the CDR3 is TGTGCCAGCACCATTTCTGGAAACACCATATATTTT. This translates into CASTISGNTIYF.